The rows below give T cell receptor beta chains drawn from one sample of a study of T cell repertoires in cytomegalovirus infection. TCRdb itself ran the reads through MiXCR, one entry per CDR3 protein. Of roughly 760,000 distinct CDR3 sequences listed, under 40% are singletons. Sequenced material: PBMCs. Receptors originate from a human donor in good health (CMV status not recorded). Some clones in this sample may be carry-over from other donors' samples. Both conserved end residues are part of each CDR3. A D gene is named only where the DNA matches it firmly. Expanded clones get a size class; other rows say once, few or many, or leave the size out.

V gene	J gene	D gene	clone size	CDR3 protein	CDR3 DNA
TRBV7-2	TRBJ2-2	.	few	CASSLYPSTGELFF	TGTGCCAGCAGCCTATACCCTTCCACCGGGGAGCTGTTTTTT
TRBV6-4	TRBJ2-1	TRBD1	.	CASSPLDRGDSNEQFF	TGTGCCAGCAGCCCACTAGACAGGGGGGATTCGAATGAGCAGTTCTTC
TRBV6-5	TRBJ1-2	TRBD1	few	CASSSRTGFNYGYTF	TGTGCCAGCAGTTCCCGGACAGGGTTCAACTATGGCTACACCTTC
TRBV7-8	TRBJ1-2	.	many	CASSPGTMGGYTF	TGTGCCAGCAGCCCCGGGACAATGGGAGGCTACACCTTC
TRBV7-9	TRBJ1-6	.	.	CASSPLRDIHSPLRF	TGTGCCAGCAGTCCTCTCCGGGACATCCATTCACCCCTCCGCTTT
TRBV24-1	TRBJ2-1	.	few	CATSYPAGLSKRNEQFF	TGTGCCACCAGTTACCCCGCGGGTCTCTCCAAGCGCAATGAGCAGTTCTTC
TRBV6-1	TRBJ1-1	.	.	CASNHPHKGGTEAFF	TGTGCCAGCAATCATCCTCATAAGGGCGGCACTGAAGCTTTCTTT
TRBV6-2/TRBV6-3	TRBJ1-1	.	many	CASREWTLNTEAFF	TGTGCCAGCAGAGAGTGGACACTGAACACTGAAGCTTTCTTT
TRBV20-1	TRBJ1-5	.	.	CSARGTAEYSNQPQHF	TGCAGTGCTAGAGGGACAGCAGAATATAGCAATCAGCCCCAGCATTTT
TRBV7-2	TRBJ2-7	TRBD2	many	CASRFFGLAGYEQYF	TGTGCCAGCAGGTTCTTCGGGCTAGCGGGCTACGAGCAGTACTTC
TRBV28	TRBJ1-2	TRBD1	few	CASSPPLTGVAGYTF	TGTGCCAGCAGTCCCCCCTTAACAGGGGTCGCTGGCTACACCTTC
TRBV28	TRBJ1-1	.	.	CASTSRDGTPWGTEAFF	TGTGCCAGCACCTCAAGGGATGGGACCCCGTGGGGGACTGAAGCTTTCTTT
TRBV11-1	TRBJ2-5	.	many	CASSSAEGVGETQYF	TGTGCCAGCAGCTCCGCCGAGGGGGTTGGAGAGACCCAGTACTTC
TRBV6-1	TRBJ1-5	.	few	CASTPDPASNQPQHF	TGTGCCAGCACCCCGGACCCGGCTAGCAATCAGCCCCAGCATTTT
TRBV5-1	TRBJ1-5	TRBD1	.	CASSEGQGPNQPQHF	TGCGCCAGCAGCGAGGGACAGGGCCCAAATCAGCCCCAGCATTTT
TRBV11-2	TRBJ1-1	.	.	CASSLLGKNTEAFF	TGTGCCAGCAGCCTCCTCGGTAAGAACACTGAAGCTTTCTTT
TRBV9	TRBJ1-6	.	few	CASSVGQTYNSPLHF	TGTGCCAGCAGCGTAGGCCAAACCTATAATTCACCCCTCCACTTT
TRBV12-3/TRBV12-4	TRBJ2-7	.	.	CASSLRGTFGEQYF	TGTGCCAGCAGTTTAAGGGGGACCTTCGGGGAGCAGTACTTC
TRBV28	TRBJ2-2	.	few	CATQGLRDTGELFF	TGTGCCACCCAAGGGTTACGGGACACCGGGGAGCTGTTTTTT
TRBV7-3	TRBJ2-4	.	.	CASSLGAGKNIQYF	TGTGCCAGCAGCTTAGGCGCCGGTAAAAACATTCAGTACTTC
TRBV19	TRBJ2-2	.	.	CATRQGLTNTGELFF	TGTGCCACCCGTCAGGGTCTAACCAACACCGGGGAGCTGTTTTTT
TRBV7-2	TRBJ2-5	.	many	CASSLGISEETQYF	TGTGCCAGCAGCTTAGGCATTAGCGAAGAGACCCAGTACTTC
TRBV7-8	TRBJ2-7	.	.	CASSIGTIYEQYF	TGTGCCAGCAGCATAGGGACCATCTACGAGCAGTACTTC
TRBV28	TRBJ2-1	.	few	CASSPRPMGNEQFF	TGTGCCAGCAGTCCTCGGCCCATGGGTAATGAGCAGTTCTTC
TRBV6-1	TRBJ1-5	.	many	CASSYEGGQPQHF	TGTGCCAGCAGTTATGAGGGGGGTCAGCCCCAGCATTTT
TRBV7-2	TRBJ1-6	.	few	CASSPNFQPPLHF	TGTGCCAGCAGCCCGAACTTTCAACCACCCCTCCACTTT
TRBV7-2	TRBJ2-2	.	many	CASSLGGTVNTGELFF	TGTGCCAGCAGCTTAGGGGGGACGGTGAACACCGGGGAGCTGTTTTTT
TRBV7-9	TRBJ1-5	.	once	CASSRMSNQPQHF	TGTGCCAGCAGTCGGATGAGCAATCAGCCCCAGCATTTT
TRBV7-6	TRBJ1-6	.	few	CASSLVGIGAPPLHF	TGTGCCAGCAGCTTAGTCGGGATAGGGGCACCACCCCTCCACTTT
TRBV19	TRBJ1-2	.	few	CASSTQEPRWYGYTF	TGTGCCAGTAGTACGCAGGAACCAAGATGGTATGGCTACACCTTC
TRBV5-4	TRBJ2-1	TRBD2	few	CASSSGLAGRNEQFF	TGTGCCAGCAGCTCGGGACTAGCGGGACGCAATGAGCAGTTCTTC
TRBV2	TRBJ1-5	TRBD1	.	CASSATGGYQPQHF	TGTGCCAGCTCGGCTACAGGGGGATATCAGCCCCAGCATTTT
TRBV28	TRBJ2-7	.	.	CASSPDDGICRGEQYF	TGTGCCAGCAGCCCCGACGACGGGATCTGCCGAGGGGAGCAGTACTTC
TRBV7-6	TRBJ1-5	.	medium-sized	CASSLGQGIGQPQHF	TGTGCCAGCAGCTTGGGGCAGGGTATAGGGCAGCCCCAGCATTTT
TRBV12-3/TRBV12-4	TRBJ2-7	.	.	CASAQRNSYEQYF	TGTGCCAGTGCCCAAAGAAACTCCTACGAGCAGTACTTC
TRBV3-1	TRBJ2-2	TRBD1	.	CASSQPLGDRTGELFF	TGTGCCAGCAGCCAACCCCTAGGGGACAGGACCGGGGAGCTGTTTTTT
TRBV7-6	TRBJ2-1	TRBD2	many	CASSLLAGDIGQFF	TGTGCCAGCAGCTTACTAGCGGGAGACATCGGGCAGTTCTTC
TRBV7-8	TRBJ1-1	.	many	CASSHSSGEAFF	TGTGCCAGCAGCCACAGTAGCGGCGAAGCTTTCTTT
TRBV14	TRBJ2-1	.	few	CASSQASGRNEQFF	TGTGCCAGCAGCCAAGCTTCAGGGAGGAATGAGCAGTTCTTC
TRBV6-5	TRBJ1-2	.	once	CASSAYRGADGYTF	TGTGCCAGCAGTGCCTACCGGGGGGCTGATGGCTACACCTTC
TRBV15	TRBJ1-2	TRBD1	few	CATSRSWGGRLGQGNYGYTF	TGTGCCACCAGCAGATCCTGGGGGGGCCGGCTGGGACAGGGGAACTATGGCTACACCTTC
TRBV28	TRBJ1-2	.	few	CASTNYYGYTF	TGTGCCAGCACCAATTACTATGGCTACACCTTC
TRBV19	TRBJ2-2	TRBD1	few	CASSTQGKGELFF	TGTGCCAGTAGTACACAGGGGAAAGGGGAGCTGTTTTTT
TRBV24-1	TRBJ1-2	.	.	CATSEFGRGYTF	TGTGCCACCAGTGAGTTCGGTCGGGGCTACACCTTC
TRBV11-2	TRBJ1-3	.	once	CASSFGLGGSSGNTIYF	TGTGCCAGCAGCTTCGGGTTGGGCGGAAGCTCTGGAAACACCATATATTTT